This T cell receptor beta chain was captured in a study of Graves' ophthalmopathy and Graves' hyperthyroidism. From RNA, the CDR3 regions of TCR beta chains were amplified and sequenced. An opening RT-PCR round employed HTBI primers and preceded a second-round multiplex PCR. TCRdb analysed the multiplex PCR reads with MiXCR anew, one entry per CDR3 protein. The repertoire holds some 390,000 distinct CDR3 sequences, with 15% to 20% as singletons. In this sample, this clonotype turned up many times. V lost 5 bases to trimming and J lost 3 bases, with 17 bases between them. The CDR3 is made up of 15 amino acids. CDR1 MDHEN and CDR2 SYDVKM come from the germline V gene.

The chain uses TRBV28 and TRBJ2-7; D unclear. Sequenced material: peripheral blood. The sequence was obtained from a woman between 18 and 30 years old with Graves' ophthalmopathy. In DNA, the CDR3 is TGTGCCAGCAGTCCCGCTGAATGGGTCGACTACGAGCAGTACTTC. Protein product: CASSPAEWVDYEQYF.